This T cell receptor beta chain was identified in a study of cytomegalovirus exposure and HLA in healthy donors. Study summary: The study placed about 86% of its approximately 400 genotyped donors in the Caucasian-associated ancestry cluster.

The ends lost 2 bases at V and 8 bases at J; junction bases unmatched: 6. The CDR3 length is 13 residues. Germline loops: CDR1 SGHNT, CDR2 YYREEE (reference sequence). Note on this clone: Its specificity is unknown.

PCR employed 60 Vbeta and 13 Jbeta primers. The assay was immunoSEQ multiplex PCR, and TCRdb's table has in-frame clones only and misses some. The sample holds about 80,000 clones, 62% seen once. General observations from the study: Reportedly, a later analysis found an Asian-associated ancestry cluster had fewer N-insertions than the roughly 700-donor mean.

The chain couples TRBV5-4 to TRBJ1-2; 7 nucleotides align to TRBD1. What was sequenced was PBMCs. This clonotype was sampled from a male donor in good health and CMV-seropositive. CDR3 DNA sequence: TGTGCCAGCAGCTTCACAGGGGTGAGCGGCTACACCTTC. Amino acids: CASSFTGVSGYTF.